One T cell receptor beta chain is described in this entry. Germline-derived CDR1 and CDR2 are SGHTA and FQGNSA. The CDR3 has 14 amino acids. J gave up 6 bases and V 5 bases, and 5 bases lay outside the gene matches. These data come from a study of blood T cell repertoires in COVID-19. How the authors handled the data: Scientists estimated how many nucleated cells there were by amplifying reference gene primers. Generated by immunoSEQ multiplex PCR, the TCRdb table keeps only in-frame clones and is missing some. That table supplies the V and J calls and clone size; D and trimming were determined from the DNA. The data hold some 450,000 clones, with roughly 88% observed a single time.

The receptor's source is a woman aged 50 to 60 with COVID-19, enrolled during active disease. Sequencing was performed on peripheral blood. The chain combines TRBV7-2 with TRBJ2-2; 8 bases are shared with TRBD2. The CDR3 nucleotides are TGTGCCAGCAGCATCGGGGGGGCGGCCGGGGAGCTGTTTTTT. It yields the protein CASSIGGAAGELFF. Complete variable domain (other parts from reference TRBV7-2 and TRBJ2-2): GAGVSQSPSNKVTEKGKDVELRCDPISGHTALYWYRQSLGQGLEFLIYFQGNSAPDKSGLPSDRFSAERTGGSVSTLTIQRTQQEDSAVYLCASSIGGAAGELFFGEGSRLTVL.